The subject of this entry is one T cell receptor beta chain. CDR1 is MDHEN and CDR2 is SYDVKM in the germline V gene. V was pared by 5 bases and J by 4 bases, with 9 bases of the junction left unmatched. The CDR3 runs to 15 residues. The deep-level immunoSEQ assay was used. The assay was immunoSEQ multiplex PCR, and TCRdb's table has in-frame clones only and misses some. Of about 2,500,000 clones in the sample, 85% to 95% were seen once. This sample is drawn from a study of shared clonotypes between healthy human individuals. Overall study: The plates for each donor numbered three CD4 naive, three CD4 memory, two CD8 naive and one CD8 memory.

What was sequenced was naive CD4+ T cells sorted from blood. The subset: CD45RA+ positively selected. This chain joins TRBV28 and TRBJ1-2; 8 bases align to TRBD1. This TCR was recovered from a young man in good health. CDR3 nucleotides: TGTGCCAGCAGTCATAATAGACAGGGGATCTATGGCTACACCTTC. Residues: CASSHNRQGIYGYTF.